This T cell receptor (beta chain) was sequenced during a study of cytomegalovirus exposure and HLA in healthy donors. Whole-study findings and limits: One cluster of highly shared sequence variants probably arose as a sequencing artifact. HLA restriction was apparent for most CMV-associated TCR beta chains in a later analysis. A later analysis linked roughly 17,000 TCR beta sequences to HLA alleles at 0.05 false discovery rate.

Trimming shortened V by 6 bases and J by 5 bases, and 9 bases separated the two germline ends. The CDR3 is 12 amino acids. Per germline, CDR1 SGHVS and CDR2 FQNEAQ. About this clone itself: Its antigen is still unknown.

The primer mix had 60 Vbeta and 13 Jbeta primers. The protocol was immunoSEQ multiplex PCR, while the TCRdb copy is restricted to in-frame clones and leaves out a portion. The table lists under 150,000 clones, over 75% of them singletons. This TCR derives from a middle-aged woman in good health and CMV-seropositive. The chain links TRBV7-8 to TRBJ2-3, with D unclear. The material sequenced was PBMCs. DNA of the CDR3: TGTGCCAGCAGTTGGAGCGTAGATACGCAGTATTTT. Translated: CASSWSVDTQYF.